These 23 T cell receptor beta chains were all obtained from the same sample, sequenced in a study of cytomegalovirus exposure and HLA in healthy donors. Amplification used 60 Vbeta primers and 13 Jbeta primers. Repertoires were generated with immunoSEQ multiplex PCR, while TCRdb's copy carries only in-frame clones and drops some. The sample shows over 150,000 clones, over 70% of them seen only once. The specimen sequenced was PBMCs. The receptors derive from a male donor in good health and CMV-seronegative.

V gene TRBV7-6 combines with J gene TRBJ1-5; TRBD1 agrees at 9 bases. Germline V gene sequence: CDR1 SGHVS, CDR2 FNYEAQ. After removal of 5 bases from V and 7 bases from J, the junction contained 9 bases not matched to a gene. The CDR3 covers 15 residues. The CDR3 protein is CASSLSGTGRQPQHF. The CDR3 nucleotides read TGTGCCAGCAGCCTGAGTGGGACAGGGAGGCAGCCCCAGCATTTT.

This clone showed up just a few times. This chain links TRBV7-2 with TRBJ1-1, with D possibly being TRBD1 (6 bases). The germline V gene has CDR1 SGHTA and CDR2 FQGNSA. Deletions cut 3 bases from V and 0 bases from J, with 8 bases between. The CDR3 loop spans 14 amino acids. This chain's CDR3 is CASSFDRLNTEAFF. The CDR3 DNA sequence: TGTGCCAGCAGCTTTGACAGGTTGAACACTGAAGCTTTCTTT.

The chain uses TRBV29-1 and TRBJ1-1; D is unresolved. With 4 bases removed from V and 5 bases from J, the gap between germline ends came to 8 bases. The CDR3 length is 11 residues. Germline CDR1 SQVTM, CDR2 ANQGSEA. CDR3 nucleotide sequence: TGCAGCGTTGTCCGGGGAACTGAAGCTTTCTTT. Translation gives CSVVRGTEAFF.

This chain links TRBV15 with TRBJ1-5; 10 bases are a match to TRBD1. From germline, CDR1 is LNHNV and CDR2 YYDKDF (reference sequence). The CDR3 totals 15 residues. The trim removed 5 bases at V and 7 bases at J, leaving 8 bases unmatched. CDR3 amino acids: CATSGRDRGLQPQHF. The CDR3 nucleotides are TGTGCCACCAGCGGCCGGGACAGGGGTCTGCAGCCCCAGCATTTT.

This clone was seen only once. The chain uses TRBV4-1 and TRBJ1-1; TRBD1 matches at 8 bases. This CDR3 has 16 amino acids. The V and J ends lost 1 base and 4 bases, in that order; junction bases with no gene match: 8. Germline values: CDR1 MGHRA, CDR2 YSYEKL. CDR3 DNA: TGCGCCAGCAGCCAAGGGGGACAGGACGGCATCACTGAAGCTTTCTTT. Its translation: CASSQGGQDGITEAFF.

The chain employs TRBV7-9 and TRBJ1-5, with 12 nucleotides matching TRBD1. CDR3 size: 14 residues. CDR1 SEHNR and CDR2 FQNEAQ come from the germline V gene (reference sequence). Trimming took 3 bases from V and 6 from J; bases not matched to a gene: 0. The CDR3 region has the DNA TGTGCCAGCAGCTTGGGACAGGGGGCTCAGCCCCAGCATTTT. The encoded protein is CASSLGQGAQPQHF. The whole variable domain, filled in from reference TRBV7-9 and TRBJ1-5, reads DTGVSQNPRHKITKRGQNVTFRCDPISEHNRLYWYRQTLGQGPEFLTYFQNEAQLEKSRLLSDRFSAERPKGSFSTLEIQRTEQGDSAMYLCASSLGQGAQPQHFGDGTRLSIL.

This clone was found once. This chain joins TRBV19 and TRBJ2-1; 8 positions agree with TRBD2. The CDR3 is 13 residues long. Germline V lookup: CDR1 LNHDA, CDR2 SQIVND (reference sequence). The V and J ends lost 3 bases and 9 bases, in that order; junction bases with no gene match: 4. The DNA of the CDR3 is TGTGCCAGTAGTATCCGACTAGCGATTGAGCAGTTCTTC. It translates to CASSIRLAIEQFF.

The chain couples TRBV6-5 to TRBJ2-7; 8 positions agree with TRBD1. Germline V CDR1 and CDR2: MNHEY, SVGAGI. Losses at the gene ends were 3 bases for V and 4 bases for J; bases not matched to a gene: 8. The CDR3 is 15 amino acids. As DNA, the CDR3 is TGTGCCAGCAGTTATCGGACAGGGATAATTTACGAGCAGTACTTC. Encoded protein: CASSYRTGIIYEQYF.

The genes are TRBV9 and TRBJ2-1; TRBD2 agrees at 11 bases. The ends lost 1 base at V and 2 bases at J; junction bases unmatched: 2. There are 16 residues in the CDR3. Germline V lookup: CDR1 SGDLS, CDR2 YYNGEE. This CDR3 is CASSVYSGRAYNEQFF. Written as DNA, the CDR3 is TGTGCCAGCAGCGTATATAGCGGGAGGGCCTACAATGAGCAGTTCTTC.

The gene calls are TRBV4-2 and TRBJ2-3, with D perhaps TRBD2 (6 bases). Per germline, CDR1 LGHNA and CDR2 YNFKEQ. The germline V and J ends were trimmed by 0 bases and 3 bases, with 16 bases remaining between them. The CDR3 has 17 amino acids. The CDR3 DNA reads as TGTGCCAGCAGCCAAGAAGGGACTTTTAAGACAACAGATACGCAGTATTTT. Its translation: CASSQEGTFKTTDTQYF.

This clone was counted a few times. The gene calls are TRBV6-6 and TRBJ1-5; the D is unclear. Germline V lookup: CDR1 MNHNY, CDR2 SVGAGI (reference sequence). Trimming removed 0 bases from V and 2 bases from J, with 8 bases in between. The CDR3 has 15 amino acids. The CDR3 DNA sequence: TGTGCCAGCAGTTACTCCTTAGAAGGCAATCAGCCCCAGCATTTT. Its protein is CASSYSLEGNQPQHF.

This clone has a single count. The gene calls are TRBV27 and TRBJ1-5; a possible D gene is TRBD1 (5 bases). Trimming shortened V by 3 bases and J by 2 bases, and 8 bases separated the two germline ends. This CDR3 has 14 amino acids. Germline V gene lookup returns CDR1 MNHEY and CDR2 SMNVEV (reference sequence). CDR3 sequence (DNA): TGTGCCAGCAGTTTGGTAGGGGGCAATCAGCCCCAGCATTTT. Translated: CASSLVGGNQPQHF.

In its sample, this clone was seen a few times. The V and J genes are TRBV12-5 and TRBJ1-1; D gene unclear. The CDR3 consists of 13 residues. The V gene lost 4 bases and the J gene lost 3 bases, with 9 bases spanning the gap. Germline V CDR1 and CDR2: LGHNT, FRNRAP. The CDR3 is CASGSYTDTEAFF. The DNA for the CDR3 is TGTGCTAGTGGTTCCTACACAGACACTGAAGCTTTCTTT.

The chain links TRBV5-4 to TRBJ2-3; 10 nucleotides agree with TRBD2. The germline V gene has CDR1 SGHNT and CDR2 YYREEE (reference sequence). Trimming cost V 5 bases and J 6 bases; bases outside gene matches: 9. The CDR3 has 15 residues. The CDR3 sequence: CASSASGGAADTQYF. CDR3 coding DNA: TGTGCCAGCAGTGCCAGCGGGGGGGCAGCGGATACGCAGTATTTT.

The V call is TRBV6-6, the J call TRBJ1-2; no definite D call. V lost 6 bases, J lost 0 bases, and 8 bases lay in between. The CDR3 spans 13 residues. The germline V gene encodes CDR1 MNHNY and CDR2 SVGAGI (reference sequence). This CDR3 reads CASSPDSNYGYTF. The CDR3 region has the DNA TGTGCCAGCAGCCCAGACTCTAACTATGGCTACACCTTC.

This chain uses TRBV6-5 with TRBJ2-7; 11 bases match TRBD2. The V and J ends lost 6 bases and 3 bases, in that order; junction bases with no gene match: 7. This CDR3 has 15 residues. From germline, CDR1 is MNHEY and CDR2 SVGAGI. The CDR3 DNA is TGTGCCAGCAGCCGCTCGACTAGCGGGAACTACGAGCAGTACTTC. This codes for CASSRSTSGNYEQYF.

The chain employs TRBV5-1 and TRBJ2-7; D gene unclear. The CDR3 is 15 residues long. V dropped 1 base and J dropped 1 base, with 12 bases sitting between them. Per the germline V gene, CDR1 is SGHRS and CDR2 is YFSETQ. In nucleotides, the CDR3 is TGCGCCAGCAGCTTGACTGGCGGAACTTCCTACGAGCAGTACTTC. Amino acids: CASSLTGGTSYEQYF.

This chain connects TRBV28 to TRBJ1-2, with 9 bases that match TRBD1. The CDR3 spans 13 residues. Germline V gene data show CDR1 as MDHEN and CDR2 as SYDVKM. The J segment lost 2 bases and the V segment lost 8 bases, leaving 3 bases of the junction unmatched. CDR3: CASGTGGNYGYTF. For the CDR3, the DNA is TGTGCCAGCGGTACAGGGGGCAACTATGGCTACACCTTC.

This chain joins TRBV30 and TRBJ2-5; D possibly corresponds to TRBD1 (7 bases). The CDR3 runs to 14 residues. V lost 4 bases and J lost 1, with 13 bases in between. The V gene's germline CDR1 is GTSNPN and CDR2 SVGIG (reference sequence). Here the CDR3 reads CAWNGGQPQETQYF. CDR3 DNA: TGTGCCTGGAACGGGGGACAGCCCCAAGAGACCCAGTACTTC.

The DNA for the CDR3 is TGTGCCAGCAGCTCCTTTGGACAGTCCTACGAGCAGTACTTC. This translates into CASSSFGQSYEQYF. The rearrangement uses TRBV5-6 and TRBJ2-7; possible D gene TRBD1, 6 bases. The germline gives CDR1 SGHDT, CDR2 YYEEEE. The CDR3 has 14 residues. Trimming took off 3 bases at V and 1 base at J, with 11 bases between the two ends.

This clone was detected only a few times. The rearrangement uses TRBV6-4 and TRBJ2-2; the D is unclear. Germline lookup yields CDR1 MRHNA and CDR2 SNTAGT. The CDR3 is made up of 13 amino acids. V lost 7 bases and J 7 bases, leaving 13 bases between the germline ends. The CDR3 bases are TGTGCCAGCACTTTTGAGGAAGGCGGGGAGCTGTTTTTT. Protein product: CASTFEEGGELFF.

To note about this clone: The sample has other DNA sequences that encode this CDR3 too. The V and J genes are TRBV6-1 and TRBJ1-5, with 10 bases matching TRBD1. The CDR3 loop spans 15 amino acids. The J segment lost 1 base and the V segment lost 4 bases, leaving 1 base of the junction unmatched. CDR1 is MNHNS and CDR2 is SASEGT in the germline V gene. The CDR3 sequence: CASSGQGASNQPQHF. The CDR3 DNA sequence: TGTGCCAGCAGTGGACAGGGGGCGAGCAATCAGCCCCAGCATTTT.

The chain couples TRBV5-8 to TRBJ1-4; D is unresolved. The germline V gene encodes CDR1 SGHTS and CDR2 YDEGEE. V gave up 4 bases and J gave up 1 base, with 11 bases separating them. The CDR3 totals 15 residues. For the CDR3, the DNA is TGTGCCAGCAGCCCGGATGGGCTAACTAATGAAAAACTGTTTTTT. Protein product: CASSPDGLTNEKLFF.